Listed below are T cell receptor beta chains from one sample, sequenced in a study of CD8+CD57+ T cells in acquired aplastic anemia. TCRdb used MiXCR to reprocess the reads, holding one entry per CDR3 protein. The sample has approximately 190,000 distinct CDR3 sequences; less than 60% are singletons. The sequenced material came from sorted CD4+, CD8+, or CD8+CD57+ T cells (not recorded which) from PBMCs. Receptors originate from a human donor with aplastic anemia. CDR3s include the opening cysteine and the closing phenylalanine or tryptophan.

V gene,J gene,CDR3 protein
TRBV19,TRBJ2-1,CASTQRTIDEQFF
TRBV20-1,TRBJ2-3,CSASGTSGTDTQYF
TRBV25-1,TRBJ1-6,CASGPSGNSPLHF
TRBV10-3,TRBJ1-6,CAISDEGSYNSPPHF
TRBV4-1,TRBJ1-2,CASSHGQGPNYGYTF
TRBV13,TRBJ2-7,CASSWGTYEQYF
TRBV2,TRBJ2-1,CASSRTSGRDEQFF
TRBV6-6,TRBJ1-2,CASSYSYRGKDYGYTF
TRBV4-2,TRBJ2-1,CASSRPGENNEQFF
TRBV5-4,TRBJ2-1,CASRPGLAGGGEQFF
TRBV5-1,TRBJ2-3,CASSFAGPDTQYF
TRBV6-2/TRBV6-3,TRBJ2-7,CASSYWGGNIRTPAYEQYF
TRBV7-6,TRBJ2-7,CASTPTKGTYEQYF
TRBV2,TRBJ2-4,CASSGQGLRNIQYF
TRBV20-1,TRBJ1-4,CSARESLEKLFF
TRBV12-3/TRBV12-4,TRBJ2-7,CASSYGQGAGYF
TRBV5-1,TRBJ1-2,CASSSSGSVVPHGYTF
TRBV20-1,TRBJ1-4,CSASGAGNEKLFF
TRBV7-9,TRBJ2-5,CASSLVAGGRETQYF
TRBV7-3,TRBJ2-3,CASSSRTSGGTDTQYF
TRBV10-3,TRBJ1-1,CATKGVGDTEAFF
TRBV11-2,TRBJ2-1,CASSFPSGGARQFF
TRBV12-3/TRBV12-4,TRBJ1-2,CASRGQEIYGYTF
TRBV2,TRBJ2-1,CASRADRGDEQFF
TRBV12-3/TRBV12-4,TRBJ2-1,CASSFGIGNNEQFF
TRBV2,TRBJ2-1,CASSPASGINEQFF
TRBV19,TRBJ2-7,CASSISGQGATYEQYF
TRBV2,TRBJ2-1,CASRLAGGEQFF
TRBV2,TRBJ1-2,CASIGNSKVGYTF
TRBV7-9,TRBJ2-5,CASSRDRRETQYF
TRBV24-1,TRBJ2-5,CATSDFPSETQYF
TRBV7-6,TRBJ2-7,CASSHAGPSYEQYF
TRBV5-1,TRBJ2-3,CASSLGAIFPDTQYF
TRBV24-1,TRBJ1-2,CATSDQTQGYGYTF
TRBV11-2,TRBJ2-3,CASSPKTVSTDTQYF
TRBV19,TRBJ1-4,CASSTLDLNEKLFF
TRBV19,TRBJ2-2,CASSIKENTGELFF
TRBV29-1,TRBJ2-1,CSVESGGALVEQFF
TRBV6-9,TRBJ2-7,CASKASGRRDRAYEQYF
TRBV19,TRBJ2-1,CASSPAGTSYNEQFF
TRBV29-1,TRBJ2-7,CSVLTGYEQYF
TRBV2,TRBJ1-2,CTSRDLTGYGYTF
TRBV24-1,TRBJ1-1,CASSPVQGGPEAFF
TRBV5-1,TRBJ2-7,CASKLGAGFSEQYF
TRBV4-2,TRBJ2-1,CASSQEQVNDEQFF
TRBV10-3,TRBJ1-1,CAIRSGTDNTEAFF
TRBV6-6,TRBJ2-1,CASSLIAGIGEQFF
TRBV19,TRBJ1-2,CASSLKDGTNYGYTF
TRBV15,TRBJ2-7,CATSSIAQGHEQYF
TRBV6-5,TRBJ1-2,CASRGGDWDGYTF
TRBV6-1,TRBJ2-7,CASSEQQGARGNTYEQDF
TRBV2,TRBJ2-5,CASGTVFRETQYF
TRBV2,TRBJ2-7,CASTQVVIYEQYF
TRBV20-1,TRBJ2-7,CSASAMVNEQYF